The sequence of this T cell receptor (beta chain) was determined in a study of low-dose radiotherapy and immunotherapy resistance in tumors. This clonotype was counted many times. The time point here: after trial treatment. Treatment given: LDRT plus nivolumab, ipilimumab, low-dose cyclophosphamide and aspirin (RACIN trial). TRAV- and TRBV-specific primers, spanning alpha and beta chains, primed first-strand cDNA. With a V-primer adapter and a constant-region primer, TCRs were amplified for 20 PCR cycles. From the reads, TCRdb called clonotypes with MiXCR, one entry per CDR3 protein. The sample has around 80,000 distinct CDR3 sequences; around 17% are singletons. The specimen was PBMCs, collected after low-dose radiotherapy plus immunotherapy. This sequence originates from a male donor with prostate cancer.

The CDR3 protein is CASSINANTGELFF. CDR3 DNA: TGTGCCAGCAGCATAAACGCGAACACCGGGGAGCTGTTTTTT. The rearrangement joins TRBV7-2 to TRBJ2-2, with D hard to call. Trimming removed 5 bases from V and 0 bases from J, with 7 bases in between. The CDR3 spans 14 residues. Germline loops: CDR1 SGHTA, CDR2 FQGNSA.